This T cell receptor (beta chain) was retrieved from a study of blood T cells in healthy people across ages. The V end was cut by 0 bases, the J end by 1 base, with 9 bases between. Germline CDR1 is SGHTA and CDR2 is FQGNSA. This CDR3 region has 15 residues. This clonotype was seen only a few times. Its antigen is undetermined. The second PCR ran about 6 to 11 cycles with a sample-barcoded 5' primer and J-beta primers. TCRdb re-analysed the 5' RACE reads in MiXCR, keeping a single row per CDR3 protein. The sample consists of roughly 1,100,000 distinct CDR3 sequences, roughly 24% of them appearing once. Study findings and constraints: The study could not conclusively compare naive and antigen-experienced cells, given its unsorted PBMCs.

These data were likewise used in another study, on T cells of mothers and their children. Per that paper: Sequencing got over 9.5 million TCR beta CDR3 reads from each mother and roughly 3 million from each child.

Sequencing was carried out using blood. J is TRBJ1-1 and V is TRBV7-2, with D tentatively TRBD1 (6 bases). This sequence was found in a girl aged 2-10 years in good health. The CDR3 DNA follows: TGTGCCAGCAGCTTAGCTCCGGACAGGAACACTGAAGCTTTCTTT. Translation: CASSLAPDRNTEAFF.